These 17 T cell receptor beta chains came from one sample sequenced in a study of shared clonotypes between healthy human individuals (TCRdb year 2020). CD8 naive samples were CD45RO-negative cells positively selected for CCR7, giving a CD45RA+CCR7+ population that excluded TemRA cells. The library was built by means of the immunoSEQ multiplex PCR assay. TCRdb stores this immuneACCESS table with in-frame sequences only. Part of the clones is absent; in the studies checked, under half of the shortfall reflects unresolved V genes, and no reason is known for the rest. The sample table shows fewer than 850,000 clones, and just over 95% are seen once. Jointly, the top ten make up about 0.22% of the sample. The specimen sequenced was naive CD8+ T cells sorted from blood. The cell subset or site label of this sample denotes: CD45RA+CCR7+. The receptors here all came from a young man in good health.

The chain carries TRBV10-3 and TRBJ2-7; 10 bases are shared with TRBD2. Germline values: CDR1 ENHRY, CDR2 SYGVKD. V was clipped by 7 bases and J by 5 bases; unmatched bases: 2. The CDR3 contains 12 residues. CDR3 sequence: CAITGTSDEQYF. In DNA, the CDR3 is TGTGCCATCACCGGGACTAGCGACGAGCAGTACTTC.

The chain uses TRBV5-4 and TRBJ1-5; 7 nucleotides line up with TRBD1. Trimming removed 4 bases from V and 7 bases from J; junction bases left unmatched: 5. Looked up from germline, CDR1 is SGHNT and CDR2 is YYREEE (reference sequence). CDR3 length: 13 residues. The CDR3 DNA is TGTGCCAGCAGCGAACAGGGGAACCAGCCCCAGCATTTT. Its protein product is CASSEQGNQPQHF.

The rearrangement links TRBV5-1 to TRBJ2-1; 8 positions match TRBD2. The CDR3 contains 16 residues. The germline CDR1 and CDR2 sequences are SGHRS and YFSETQ. J gave up 5 bases and V 1 base, and 8 bases lay outside the gene matches. CDR3: CASSLTGGHLDNEQFF. CDR3 bases: TGCGCCAGCAGCTTGACGGGAGGGCACTTAGACAATGAGCAGTTCTTC.

Comments on this clone: In the same sample, other DNA sequences code for this CDR3. The chain uses TRBV7-9 and TRBJ2-1; TRBD2 aligns across 7 bases. J lost 4 bases, V lost 0 bases, and 0 bases had no gene match. CDR3 length: 14 residues. CDR1 SEHNR and CDR2 FQNEAQ come from the germline V gene (reference sequence). The CDR3 region has the DNA TGTGCCAGCAGCTTAGCTAGCGGGTACAATGAGCAGTTCTTC. Its translation is CASSLASGYNEQFF.

V is TRBV7-9 and J is TRBJ1-2; 7 nucleotides line up with TRBD1. The CDR3 loop spans 16 amino acids. J lost 4 bases, V lost 5 bases, and 13 bases had no gene match. Germline V gene lookup returns CDR1 SEHNR and CDR2 FQNEAQ (reference sequence). The CDR3 protein is CASSPIGTDIFYGYTF. The CDR3 DNA sequence: TGTGCCAGCAGCCCTATCGGGACAGATATCTTCTATGGCTACACCTTC.

The chain joins TRBV11-3 to TRBJ1-1; TRBD1 matches 7 bases. Germline lookup yields CDR1 SGHNT and CDR2 YENEEA. The V segment lost 5 bases and the J segment 0 bases; nucleotides outside the gene matches: 9. The CDR3 covers 16 residues. The CDR3 region is CASSEPGQTLNTEAFF. The CDR3 DNA sequence: TGTGCCAGCAGCGAACCGGGACAGACCTTGAACACTGAAGCTTTCTTT.

This chain connects TRBV10-3 to TRBJ2-1; TRBD1 agrees at 10 bases. CDR1 and CDR2 from the germline V gene are ENHRY and SYGVKD. Trimming at V came to 7 bases and at J to 7 bases, leaving 13 bases not matched to a gene. This CDR3 region has 16 residues. The CDR3 DNA follows: TGTGCCATCAACCCTGGGGGGACAGGGGAGGGTAATGAGCAGTTCTTC. Translating it yields CAINPGGTGEGNEQFF.

The rearrangement joins TRBV5-4 to TRBJ2-5; TRBD1 might be the D (5 bases). The CDR3 has 14 amino acids. Germline loops: CDR1 SGHNT, CDR2 YYREEE (reference sequence). Trimming removed 0 bases from V and 4 bases from J, with 10 bases in between. The CDR3, as DNA: TGTGCCAGCAGCTTGGACCAGGGTTCAGAGACCCAGTACTTC. This gives the protein CASSLDQGSETQYF.

The V and J genes are TRBV7-8 and TRBJ1-5; tentative D call: TRBD1 (6 bases). The CDR3 has 15 amino acids. Germline-derived CDR1 and CDR2 are SGHVS and FQNEAQ. Trimming shortened V by 5 bases and J by 4 bases, and 15 bases separated the two germline ends. The CDR3 coding sequence is TGTGCCAGCAGCGATTCCAGGGGAATAAATCAGCCCCAGCATTTT. Residues: CASSDSRGINQPQHF.

The J gene is TRBJ2-1, the V gene TRBV27; D is possibly TRBD1 (6 bases). Trimming took 6 bases from V and 3 from J, leaving 9 bases between them. In germline, CDR1 is MNHEY, CDR2 SMNVEV (reference sequence). The CDR3 is 13 residues long. The CDR3 region is CASSLQGYNEQFF. The CDR3 coding sequence is TGTGCCAGCAGCTTACAGGGCTACAATGAGCAGTTCTTC.

The chain couples TRBV28 to TRBJ1-1, with TRBD1 identical over 9 bases. After removal of 6 bases from V and 1 base from J, the junction contained 9 bases not matched to a gene. Germline-derived CDR1 and CDR2 are MDHEN and SYDVKM. CDR3 length equals 16 residues. This CDR3 is CASSPTPGQGNTEAFF. The CDR3 nucleotides are TGTGCCAGCAGCCCAACACCGGGACAGGGGAACACTGAAGCTTTCTTT.

The J gene is TRBJ2-7, the V gene TRBV5-6; 8 bases line up with TRBD2. This CDR3 has 16 residues. The germline CDR1 and CDR2 sequences are SGHDT and YYEEEE. V gave up 2 bases and J gave up 0 bases; unmatched junction bases: 7. In nucleotides, the CDR3 is TGTGCCAGCAGCTTTCTAGATCTAGCGGGCTCCTACGAGCAGTACTTC. Translating it yields CASSFLDLAGSYEQYF.

V usage is TRBV27 and J usage is TRBJ1-4; D unresolved. CDR1 is MNHEY, CDR2 SMNVEV, per germline (reference sequence). Deletions cut 3 bases from V and 7 bases from J, with 18 bases between. This CDR3 has 16 amino acids. The CDR3 DNA reads TGTGCCAGCAGTTTTGGCCACCCCGTGCGAGGTGAAAAACTGTTTTTT. Translated, it gives CASSFGHPVRGEKLFF.

The chain has TRBV5-5 and TRBJ2-5; the D call may be TRBD1 or TRBD2 (5 bases each). CDR3 length equals 15 residues. Looked up from germline, CDR1 is SGHKS and CDR2 is YYEKEE (reference sequence). Trimming removed 10 bases at V and 5 bases at J, with 24 bases between. CDR3 sequence: CACEGFGGTGETQYF. The CDR3 coding sequence is TGTGCCTGCGAGGGGTTCGGTGGTACCGGGGAGACCCAGTACTTC. The full variable domain, completed using reference TRBV5-5 and TRBJ2-5, is DAGVTQSPTHLIKTRGQQVTLRCSPISGHKSVSWYQQVLGQGPQFIFQYYEKEERGRGNFPDRFSARQFPNYSSELNVNALLLGDSALYLCACEGFGGTGETQYFGPGTRLLVL.

V is TRBV15 and J is TRBJ2-7, with 9 nucleotides matching TRBD2. V lost 6 bases, J lost 3 bases, and 3 bases stayed unmatched. This CDR3 spans 13 amino acids. In germline, CDR1 is LNHNV, CDR2 YYDKDF (reference sequence). The CDR3 loop is CATSLAGFYEQYF. The DNA of the CDR3 is TGTGCCACCAGTCTAGCGGGGTTCTACGAGCAGTACTTC.

The J gene is TRBJ2-5, the V gene TRBV7-9, with D perhaps TRBD2 (5 bases). Germline V gene data show CDR1 as SEHNR and CDR2 as FQNEAQ (reference sequence). This CDR3 spans 13 amino acids. The V end lost 5 bases, the J end lost 5 bases, and 12 bases lay between the germline ends. Here the CDR3 DNA reads TGTGCCAGCAGCACGGCGAGGGTTGAGACCCAGTACTTC. It codes for CASSTARVETQYF.

This sequence joins TRBV6-5 and TRBJ1-2; the D gene is possibly TRBD1 (5 bases). In germline, CDR1 is MNHEY, CDR2 SVGAGI. V was shortened by 7 bases and J by 3 bases, with 12 bases between the two germline ends. The CDR3 runs 13 residues. The CDR3, as DNA: TGTGCCAGCACAACAACAGGCTACTATGGCTACACCTTC. This gives the protein CASTTTGYYGYTF.